The present T cell receptor (beta chain) was sequenced within a study of T cells after yellow fever vaccination. UMIs and a universal primer site were added when TCR cDNA was made by 5'RACE template switching. TCRdb re-called the 5' RACE reads with MiXCR, one entry per CDR3 protein. The table includes hundreds of thousands of distinct CDR3 sequences, around a sixth detected once. The CDR3 loop spans 14 amino acids. Trimming removed 4 bases from V and 7 bases from J, with 14 bases in between. CDR1 and CDR2 from the germline V gene are SGHRS and YFSETQ. This receptor was obtained from a man aged 18 to 29 who received the YFV17D yellow fever vaccine. The sequencing here drew on PBMCs, taken before the yellow fever booster vaccination. V is TRBV5-1 and J is TRBJ2-2; D possibly corresponds to TRBD1 (5 bases). The CDR3: CASSPGQRGGELFF. CDR3 nucleotides: TGCGCCAGCAGCCCGGGCCAAAGGGGCGGGGAGCTGTTTTTT.